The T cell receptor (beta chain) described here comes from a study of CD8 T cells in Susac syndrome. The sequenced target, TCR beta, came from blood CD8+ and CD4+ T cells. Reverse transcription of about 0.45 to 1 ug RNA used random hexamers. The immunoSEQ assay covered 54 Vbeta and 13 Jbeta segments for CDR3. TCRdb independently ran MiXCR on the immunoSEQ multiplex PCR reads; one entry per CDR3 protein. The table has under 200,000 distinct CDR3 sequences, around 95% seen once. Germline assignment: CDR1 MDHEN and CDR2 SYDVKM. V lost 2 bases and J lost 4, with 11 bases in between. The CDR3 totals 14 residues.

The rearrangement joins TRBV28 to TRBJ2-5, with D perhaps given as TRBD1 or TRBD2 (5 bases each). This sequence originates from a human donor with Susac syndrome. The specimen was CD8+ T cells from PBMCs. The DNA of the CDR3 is TGTGCCAGCAGTTTAATTGGGGGAGTAGAGACCCAGTACTTC. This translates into CASSLIGGVETQYF. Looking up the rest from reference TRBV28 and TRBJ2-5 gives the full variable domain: DVKVTQSSRYLVKRTGEKVFLECVQDMDHENMFWYRQDPGLGLRLIYFSYDVKMKEKGDIPEGYSVSREKKERFSLILESASTNQTSMYLCASSLIGGVETQYFGPGTRLLVL.